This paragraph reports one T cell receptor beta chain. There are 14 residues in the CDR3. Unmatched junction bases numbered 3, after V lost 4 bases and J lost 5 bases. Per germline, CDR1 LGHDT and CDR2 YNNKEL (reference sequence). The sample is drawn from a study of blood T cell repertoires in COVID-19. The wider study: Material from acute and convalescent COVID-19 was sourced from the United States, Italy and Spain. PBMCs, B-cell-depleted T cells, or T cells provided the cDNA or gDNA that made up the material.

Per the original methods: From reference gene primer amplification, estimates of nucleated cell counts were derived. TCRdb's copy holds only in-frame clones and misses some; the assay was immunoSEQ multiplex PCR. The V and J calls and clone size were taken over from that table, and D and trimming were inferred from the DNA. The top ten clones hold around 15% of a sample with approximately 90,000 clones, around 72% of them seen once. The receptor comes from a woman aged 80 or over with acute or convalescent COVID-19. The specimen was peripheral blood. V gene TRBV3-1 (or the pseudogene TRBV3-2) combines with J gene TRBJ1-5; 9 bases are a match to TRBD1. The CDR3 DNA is TGTGCCAGCAGCCGCACAGGGGGCGATCAGCCCCAGCATTTT. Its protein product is CASSRTGGDQPQHF.